Listed here are 20 T cell receptor beta chains from one sample, sequenced in a study of beta chain features in type 1 diabetes. Study-level results: Moderate but significant shortening of TCRB CDR3s was recorded in all four CD4+ subsets from Type 1 diabetes patients.

Expressed TCRB transcripts got sequenced, as all isolated RNA was reverse transcribed. Assay: immunoSEQ multiplex PCR; the TCRdb copy retains only in-frame clones and omits some. Among around 710,000 clones listed, 9.5% to 15% were seen once. Which antigens these TCRs recognize remains unknown. The source material was naive CD4+ T cells from blood. All receptors derive from a man aged 30-40 years with type 1 diabetes.

This clone was observed a handful of times. The chain has TRBV9 and TRBJ2-1; 9 positions match TRBD2. The CDR3 loop spans 19 amino acids. In germline, CDR1 is SGDLS, CDR2 YYNGEE. V was pared by 4 bases and J by 6 bases, with 20 bases of the junction left unmatched. CDR3 sequence: CASSPRGTSFNPNFNEQFF. As DNA, the CDR3 is TGTGCCAGCAGCCCCAGAGGGACTAGCTTCAATCCTAACTTCAATGAGCAGTTCTTC. The full variable domain, completed using reference TRBV9 and TRBJ2-1, is DSGVTQTPKHLITATGQRVTLRCSPRSGDLSVYWYQQSLDQGLQFLIQYYNGEERAKGNILERFSAQQFPDLHSELNLSSLELGDSALYFCASSPRGTSFNPNFNEQFFGPGTRLTVL.

The chain links TRBV9 to TRBJ2-5, with D perhaps matching TRBD2 (5 bases). The germline gives CDR1 SGDLS, CDR2 YYNGEE. The CDR3 loop spans 15 amino acids. V lost 3 bases to trimming and J lost 3 bases, with 15 bases between them. The CDR3 reads CASSAVIGGEETQYF. CDR3 nucleotide sequence: TGTGCCAGCAGCGCTGTAATAGGAGGTGAAGAGACCCAGTACTTC.

The chain carries TRBV29-1 and TRBJ2-3; TRBD1 aligns across 11 bases. V dropped 3 bases and J dropped 4; count of bases not matched to a gene: 6. CDR1 and CDR2 from the germline V gene are SQVTM and ANQGSEA. The CDR3 contains 15 residues. The DNA of the CDR3 is TGCAGCGTTGATACCGGGACAGGGGGTCCAGATACGCAGTATTTT. Its translation: CSVDTGTGGPDTQYF.

Only a few counts were recorded for this clone. The V call is TRBV7-9, the J call TRBJ1-1; tentative D call: TRBD1 (6 bases). The CDR3 consists of 14 residues. Trimming took 5 bases from V and 2 from J, leaving 12 bases between them. CDR1 is SEHNR, CDR2 FQNEAQ, per germline (reference sequence). In nucleotides, the CDR3 is TGTGCCAGCAGCCGGGGACAAGAAAACACTGAAGCTTTCTTT. Protein product: CASSRGQENTEAFF.

The chain has TRBV5-4 and TRBJ1-6; D uncertain. The V gene lost 7 bases and the J gene lost 6 bases, with 14 bases spanning the gap. This CDR3 has 14 amino acids. The germline V gene encodes CDR1 SGHNT and CDR2 YYREEE (reference sequence). CDR3 nucleotides: TGTGCCAGCTCGTATTTGTCCCCTAATTCACCCCTCCACTTT. It translates to CASSYLSPNSPLHF.

The rearrangement joins TRBV10-1 to TRBJ2-7, with D perhaps TRBD2 (5 bases). This CDR3 spans 16 amino acids. Germline CDR1 and CDR2: WNHNN and SYGVQD (reference sequence). V was shortened by 3 bases and J by 5 bases, with 20 bases between the two germline ends. Here the CDR3 reads CASSDPPGKMVNEQYF. The CDR3 DNA sequence: TGCGCCAGCAGTGATCCACCGGGAAAAATGGTCAACGAGCAGTACTTC.

J is TRBJ1-5 and V is TRBV28; a possible D gene is TRBD1 (6 bases). Germline assignment: CDR1 MDHEN and CDR2 SYDVKM. The V gene lost 6 bases and the J gene lost 6 bases, with 12 bases spanning the gap. The CDR3 sequence is 13 residues long. The CDR3 protein is CASSVGGTQPQHF. CDR3 nucleotide sequence: TGTGCCAGCAGCGTAGGGGGTACTCAGCCCCAGCATTTT.

Turning to this clone: Other nucleotide sequences in the sample specify the same CDR3. The chain is built from TRBV5-1 and TRBJ2-1; D may be TRBD2 (6 bases). The CDR3 covers 15 residues. Trimming shortened V by 0 bases and J by 0 bases, and 7 bases separated the two germline ends. Germline values: CDR1 SGHRS, CDR2 YFSETQ. CDR3 in amino acids: CASSLDGSSYNEQFF. CDR3 bases: TGCGCCAGCAGCTTGGACGGGAGCTCCTACAATGAGCAGTTCTTC.

This chain links TRBV29-1 with TRBJ1-1, with TRBD1 identical over 11 bases. The V gene's germline CDR1 is SQVTM and CDR2 ANQGSEA. Trimming at V came to 2 bases and at J to 5 bases, leaving 4 bases not matched to a gene. The CDR3 loop spans 14 amino acids. CDR3 amino acids: CSVERDRGDTEAFF. The CDR3, as DNA: TGCAGCGTTGAAAGGGACAGGGGGGATACTGAAGCTTTCTTT.

In regard to this clone: Other DNA sequences within the sample encode an identical CDR3. The V gene is TRBV4-2, the J gene TRBJ2-7; the D is unclear. Germline values: CDR1 LGHNA, CDR2 YNFKEQ. The CDR3 runs 13 residues. Trimming shortened V by 0 bases and J by 6 bases, and 9 bases separated the two germline ends. CDR3 residues: CASSQDLGSEQYF. The CDR3 nucleotides read TGTGCCAGCAGCCAAGATTTAGGATCCGAGCAGTACTTC.

V usage is TRBV7-2 and J usage is TRBJ2-5; no reliable D call. V was pared by 1 base and J by 1 base, with 7 bases between. Germline loops: CDR1 SGHTA, CDR2 FQGNSA. This CDR3 has 14 amino acids. CDR3 region: CASSLGQLQETQYF. As DNA, the CDR3 is TGTGCCAGCAGCTTAGGCCAGCTCCAAGAGACCCAGTACTTC.

This clone was detected a few times. The V and J genes are TRBV29-1 and TRBJ1-2, with D perhaps matching TRBD1 (6 bases). Germline V lookup: CDR1 SQVTM, CDR2 ANQGSEA. The CDR3 has 14 residues. Trimming left V 6 bases short and J 12 bases short, with 26 bases between. CDR3 region: CSVSSRRDTQRNTF. The CDR3 DNA follows: TGCAGCGTCTCGTCCCGACGGGACACGCAGAGGAACACCTTC.

The genes are TRBV5-6 and TRBJ1-1; no clear D. Germline V gene lookup returns CDR1 SGHDT and CDR2 YYEEEE. V lost 1 base to trimming and J lost 3 bases, with 13 bases between them. The CDR3 runs to 15 residues. The CDR3 is CASSLSGAPDTEAFF. DNA for the CDR3: TGTGCCAGCAGCTTGTCAGGTGCCCCCGACACTGAAGCTTTCTTT.

The V gene is TRBV7-6, the J gene TRBJ1-6; maybe TRBD1 (5 bases). There are 18 residues in the CDR3. From germline, CDR1 is SGHVS and CDR2 FNYEAQ. V was cut by 1 base and J by 5 bases, with 18 bases left in between. The DNA for the CDR3 is TGTGCCAGCAGCTTAGTGACCCCCGGGACGGGGAATAATTCACCCCTCCACTTT. It is translated as CASSLVTPGTGNNSPLHF.

This clone was detected only a few times. The chain couples TRBV29-1 to TRBJ1-1, with 7 bases fitting TRBD1. Germline CDR1 and CDR2: SQVTM and ANQGSEA. The CDR3 has 13 amino acids. V was clipped by 3 bases and J by 3 bases; unmatched bases: 4. The CDR3 here is CSVERTGHTEAFF. CDR3 nucleotides: TGCAGCGTTGAGCGGACAGGTCACACTGAAGCTTTCTTT.

CDR3 DNA: TGTGCCAGCGACAGGGGGCTTGGCTACACCTTC. Protein: CASDRGLGYTF. The V and J genes are TRBV28 and TRBJ1-2; TRBD1 matches at 10 bases. J lost 7 bases, V lost 8 bases, and 1 base had no gene match. Germline lookup yields CDR1 MDHEN and CDR2 SYDVKM. The CDR3 contains 11 residues.

CDR3 region: CASSIAGRTGGNEQFF. Written as DNA, the CDR3 is TGTGCCAGTAGTATTGCTGGGAGGACAGGGGGGAATGAGCAGTTCTTC. V usage is TRBV19 and J usage is TRBJ2-1, with 10 bases lining up with TRBD1. J lost 7 bases, V lost 3 bases, and 9 bases had no gene match. The V gene's germline CDR1 is LNHDA and CDR2 SQIVND (reference sequence). This CDR3 has 16 residues.

V gene TRBV19 combines with J gene TRBJ1-1; 8 nucleotides agree with TRBD1. Germline trimming cut 7 bases from V and 1 base from J; bases unmatched to any gene: 5. CDR3 length: 14 residues. Germline V gene data show CDR1 as LNHDA and CDR2 as SQIVND (reference sequence). In DNA, the CDR3 is TGTGCCAGTATCCCCGGACAGGGGAACACTGAAGCTTTCTTT. Translated, it gives CASIPGQGNTEAFF.

In this sample, this clone turned up once. The V call is TRBV5-4, the J call TRBJ1-4; TRBD1 might be the D (6 bases). CDR1 SGHNT and CDR2 YYREEE come from the germline V gene (reference sequence). V lost 4 bases to trimming and J lost 3 bases, with 13 bases between them. This CDR3 is 15 amino acids long. DNA for the CDR3: TGTGCCAGCAGCCACTCGGAGGGGGCTAATGAAAAACTGTTTTTT. It codes for CASSHSEGANEKLFF.

This chain links TRBV7-2 with TRBJ2-7; 9 bases line up with TRBD1. Per the germline V gene, CDR1 is SGHTA and CDR2 is FQGNSA. This CDR3 is 17 amino acids long. Trimming took 4 bases from V and 5 from J; bases not matched to a gene: 15. This chain's CDR3 is CASSSRDRELRFNEQYF. The DNA for the CDR3 is TGTGCCAGCAGCTCGCGGGACAGGGAATTACGGTTCAACGAGCAGTACTTC.